This T cell receptor beta chain was captured by sequencing in a study of radiotherapy plus CTLA-4 blockade in lung cancer (dated by TCRdb to the late 2010s). As for the study more broadly: Among the enrolled patients, approximately 17% had an objective response, and about 29% reached disease control. General study outcomes and caveats: Increased serum interferon-beta after radiation, together with early dynamic changes in blood T cell clones, were reported to be the strongest predictors of response. After treatment with radiotherapy and ipilimumab, TCR clones that originated in tumors expanded in peripheral blood.

The germline V gene yields SGDLS for CDR1 and YYNGEE for CDR2. Trimming costs V 4 bases and J 0 bases, and their ends lie 8 bases apart. The CDR3 starts with the cysteine, ends with the phenylalanine, and has 14 residues. The DNA shown is the 42-base CDR3, in frame from base 1. The library was prepared using the immunoSEQ multiplex PCR assay. Held by TCRdb, this immuneACCESS table contains in-frame sequences only and omits some clones. Under half of the omission traces to an unresolved V gene where checked; the cause of the rest is unknown. In this sample the table shows around 110,000 clones, more than 65% of which occur a single time. The top ten clonotypes cover roughly 3.5% of the sample. Focal radiation therapy combined with CTLA-4 blockade (ipilimumab) was tested in patients with chemo-refractory metastatic non-small-cell lung cancer. This clone has just one count. Its antigen remains undetermined. One base away there is no much larger clone; base qualities are not given.

This sample comprised peripheral blood, obtained from a patient treated with radiotherapy plus ipilimumab. The chain is assembled from TRBV9 and TRBJ1-3; the D gene cannot be named for sure. This TCR came from a human donor with non-small cell lung cancer that progressed on radiotherapy plus ipilimumab. Some clones in this sample may be carry-over from other donors' samples. The DNA sequence is TGTGCCAGCAGCCGGCAATTCTCTGGAAACACCATATATTTT. This sequence encodes CASSRQFSGNTIYF. With the portions outside the CDR3 filled from the reference TRBV9 and TRBJ1-3 genes, the complete variable region becomes DSGVTQTPKHLITATGQRVTLRCSPRSGDLSVYWYQQSLDQGLQFLIQYYNGEERAKGNILERFSAQQFPDLHSELNLSSLELGDSALYFCASSRQFSGNTIYFGEGSWLTVV.